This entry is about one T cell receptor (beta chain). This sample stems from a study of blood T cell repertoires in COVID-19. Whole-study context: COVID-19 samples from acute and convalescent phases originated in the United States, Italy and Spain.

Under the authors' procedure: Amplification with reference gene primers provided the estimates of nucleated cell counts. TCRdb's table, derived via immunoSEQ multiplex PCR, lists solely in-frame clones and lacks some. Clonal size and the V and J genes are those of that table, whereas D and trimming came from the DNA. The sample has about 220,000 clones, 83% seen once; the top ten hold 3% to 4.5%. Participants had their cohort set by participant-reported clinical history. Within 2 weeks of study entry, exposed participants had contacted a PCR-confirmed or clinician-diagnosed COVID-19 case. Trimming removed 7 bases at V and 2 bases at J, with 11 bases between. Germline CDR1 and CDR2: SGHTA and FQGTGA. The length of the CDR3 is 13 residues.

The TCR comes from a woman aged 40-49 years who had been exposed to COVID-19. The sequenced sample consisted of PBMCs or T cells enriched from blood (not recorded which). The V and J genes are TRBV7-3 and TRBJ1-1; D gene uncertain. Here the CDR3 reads CASTATVNTEAFF. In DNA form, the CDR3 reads TGTGCCAGCACCGCGACTGTTAACACTGAAGCTTTCTTT.